These 29 T cell receptor beta chains share one sample of origin, sequenced in a study of cytomegalovirus exposure and HLA in healthy donors. Using immunoSEQ multiplex PCR, the repertoire was profiled, and TCRdb retains in-frame clones only, with some absent. Of more than 100,000 clones listed, roughly 90% are singletons. Sequenced sample: PBMCs. The receptors stem from a man aged 25 to 40 in good health and CMV-seronegative.

The CDR3 bases are TGTGCCCTACACCAACAGGGACCAGATACGCAGTATTTT. This encodes CALHQQGPDTQYF. V usage is TRBV6-1 and J usage is TRBJ2-3; weak D call: TRBD1 (6 bases). The CDR3 consists of 13 residues. Trimming took 11 bases from V and 4 from J, leaving 16 bases between them. Germline-derived CDR1 and CDR2 are MNHNS and SASEGT.

The chain has TRBV6-1 and TRBJ2-1; 10 nucleotides agree with TRBD2. The V gene's germline CDR1 is MNHNS and CDR2 SASEGT. Trimming took 3 bases from V and 4 from J; bases not matched to a gene: 12. The CDR3 length is 18 residues. This CDR3 reads CASSDRASGRALYNEQFF. CDR3 sequence (DNA): TGTGCCAGCAGTGACAGGGCCAGCGGGAGGGCCCTTTACAATGAGCAGTTCTTC.

The chain recombines TRBV11-2 with TRBJ2-7, with a possible D match to TRBD2 (5 bases). CDR1 and CDR2 from the germline V gene are SGHAT and FQNNGV. The CDR3 extends over 15 amino acids. Trimming removed 4 bases from V and 2 bases from J, with 15 bases in between. The DNA of the CDR3 is TGTGCCAGCAGCTCAACAGCGGCATGGACCTACGAGCAGTACTTC. Its translation: CASSSTAAWTYEQYF.

The chain links TRBV27 to TRBJ2-7; 11 bases are a match to TRBD2. The V gene end was trimmed by 2 bases and the J gene end by 6 bases; junction bases not matched to a gene: 0. The CDR3 is made up of 13 amino acids. Germline V lookup: CDR1 MNHEY, CDR2 SMNVEV (reference sequence). CDR3 region: CASSLGTSGEQYF. CDR3 sequence (DNA): TGTGCCAGCAGTTTAGGGACTAGCGGCGAGCAGTACTTC.

The chain recombines TRBV7-9 with TRBJ2-7, with D possibly TRBD1 on 5 matching bases. Germline CDR1 is SEHNR and CDR2 is FQNEAQ (reference sequence). The V end lost 3 bases, the J end lost 4 bases, and 7 bases lay between the germline ends. This CDR3 has 12 amino acids. In DNA, the CDR3 is TGTGCCAGCAGCTTCGACAGATACGAGCAGTACTTC. Its translation is CASSFDRYEQYF.

This clone is a singleton in its sample. The junction does not match germline at one end; this may be a read error. The chain couples TRBV7-9 to TRBJ2-7; tentative D call: TRBD1 (6 bases). This CDR3 is built from 13 residues. The germline CDR1 and CDR2 sequences are SEHNR and FQNEAQ (reference sequence). CDR3 sequence reads: CASSNRDTEFWDF. The DNA of the CDR3 is TGTGCCAGCAGCAACCGGGACACGGAGTTTTGGGACTTC.

The chain links TRBV5-4 to TRBJ1-6, with 8 bases aligning to TRBD1. Per germline, CDR1 SGHNT and CDR2 YYREEE (reference sequence). With 6 bases clipped from V and 5 bases from J, the junction kept 4 bases outside the gene matches. The CDR3 sequence is 14 residues long. The CDR3 DNA reads as TGTGCCAGCAAGCCGGGACAGGATAATTCACCCCTCCACTTT. It yields the protein CASKPGQDNSPLHF.

The sample holds a few counts of this clone. This sequence joins TRBV6-4 and TRBJ2-1, with D perhaps matching TRBD2 (5 bases). The CDR3 has 13 amino acids. Trimming shortened V by 5 bases and J by 6 bases, and 11 bases separated the two germline ends. Germline V gene lookup returns CDR1 MRHNA and CDR2 SNTAGT. In nucleotides, the CDR3 is TGTGCCAGCAGTTGGACTGAGTCCAATGAGCAGTTCTTC. Its protein is CASSWTESNEQFF.

Note on this clone: The junction shows a germline mismatch at one end, possibly a read error. CDR3 DNA: TGTGCCAGCAGCGAAGCCGGTTTCATCCTAGGCGACGAGCAGTACTTC. Protein: CASSEAGFILGDEQYF. The chain couples TRBV2 to TRBJ2-7; D is undetermined. The germline CDR1 and CDR2 sequences are SNHLY and FYNNEI. The CDR3 loop spans 16 amino acids.

CDR3 residues: CASSFAPSAGENIQYF. CDR3 in DNA: TGTGCCAGCAGTTTCGCTCCGTCGGCAGGGGAAAACATTCAGTACTTC. The chain links TRBV27 to TRBJ2-4, with D tentatively TRBD1 (6 bases). V was cut by 3 bases and J by 5 bases, with 17 bases left in between. Germline V gene lookup returns CDR1 MNHEY and CDR2 SMNVEV (reference sequence). This CDR3 region has 16 residues.

This rearrangement joins TRBV4-1 to TRBJ1-2; 8 bases map to TRBD1. Germline V gene sequence: CDR1 MGHRA, CDR2 YSYEKL. V lost 1 base, J lost 5 bases, and 9 bases stayed unmatched. This CDR3 spans 16 amino acids. DNA for the CDR3: TGCGCCAGCAGCCAAGTGGACTATGACAGGGGATATGGCTACACCTTC. Translating it yields CASSQVDYDRGYGYTF.

The V call is TRBV4-3, the J call TRBJ2-1; D possibly corresponds to TRBD2 (6 bases). The CDR3 loop spans 13 amino acids. From germline, CDR1 is LGHNA and CDR2 YSLEER. V shed 0 bases and J shed 9 bases, with 9 bases lying between them. CDR3 in amino acids: CASSQDLRGEQFF. The CDR3 coding sequence is TGCGCCAGCAGCCAAGATTTGCGGGGTGAGCAGTTCTTC.

The genes are TRBV2 and TRBJ2-7; TRBD1 matches 7 bases. Looked up from germline, CDR1 is SNHLY and CDR2 is FYNNEI. After removal of 7 bases from V and 4 bases from J, the junction contained 7 bases not matched to a gene. The CDR3 extends over 13 amino acids. Here the CDR3 reads CASTYQGEYEQYF. In nucleotides, the CDR3 is TGTGCCAGCACGTACCAGGGGGAATACGAGCAGTACTTC. The whole variable domain, remainder taken from reference TRBV2 and TRBJ2-7, is EPEVTQTPSHQVTQMGQEVILRCVPISNHLYFYWYRQILGQKVEFLVSFYNNEISEKSEIFDDQFSVERPDGSNFTLKIRSTKLEDSAMYFCASTYQGEYEQYFGPGTRLTVT.

This chain uses TRBV4-2 with TRBJ2-1; 7 nucleotides align to TRBD2. V was pared by 0 bases and J by 4 bases, with 6 bases of the junction left unmatched. CDR3 length: 16 residues. CDR1 LGHNA and CDR2 YNFKEQ come from the germline V gene. The CDR3 DNA sequence: TGTGCCAGCAGCCAAGACCCCCTAGCGGAATACAATGAGCAGTTCTTC. Its protein is CASSQDPLAEYNEQFF.

This clone was seen a handful of times. This chain joins TRBV4-1 and TRBJ2-1; tentative D call: TRBD2 (6 bases). Looked up from germline, CDR1 is MGHRA and CDR2 is YSYEKL. This CDR3 comprises 13 residues. V dropped 10 bases and J dropped 10 bases, with 20 bases sitting between them. This CDR3 reads CATGLNLYREQFF. The CDR3 DNA reads TGCGCCACCGGACTAAACCTTTACAGGGAGCAGTTCTTC.

The genes are TRBV9 and TRBJ2-2, with 15 positions matching TRBD2. Trimming took 4 bases from V and 3 from J; bases not matched to a gene: 10. This CDR3 has 19 residues. Germline CDR1 is SGDLS and CDR2 is YYNGEE. In nucleotides, the CDR3 is TGTGCCAGCAGCCATGGACTAGCGGGAGGGCCAGGGTACACCGGGGAGCTGTTTTTT. Amino acid sequence: CASSHGLAGGPGYTGELFF.

The CDR3 loop is CASSRIQGAEAFF. In DNA, the CDR3 is TGTGCCAGCAGCCGTATACAGGGCGCTGAAGCTTTCTTT. This chain links TRBV7-8 with TRBJ1-1; tentatively, D is TRBD1 (6 bases). There are 13 residues in the CDR3. Germline values: CDR1 SGHVS, CDR2 FQNEAQ. The V and J ends lost 5 bases and 6 bases respectively, with 13 bases between them.

The chain combines TRBV27 with TRBJ2-6, with TRBD2 identical over 8 bases. V dropped 6 bases and J dropped 4; count of bases not matched to a gene: 8. The CDR3 runs to 16 residues. Germline-derived CDR1 and CDR2 are MNHEY and SMNVEV (reference sequence). The CDR3 region has the DNA TGTGCCAGCAGCCCGAGCGGGAGAGTGGGGGCCAACGTCCTGACTTTC. It is translated as CASSPSGRVGANVLTF.

The chain is built from TRBV1 and TRBJ2-1; TRBD2, the table's D call, was not compared with the DNA. TRBV1 represents a pseudogene. The CDR3 is 19 amino acids. The CDR3 sequence: CTSSDMMVAGEVVYNEQFF. The DNA of the CDR3 is TGCACCAGCAGCGACATGATGGTAGCGGGAGAGGTCGTCTACAATGAGCAGTTCTTC.

The chain links TRBV10-3 to TRBJ2-3, with TRBD2 matching 8 bases. The germline V gene encodes CDR1 ENHRY and CDR2 SYGVKD. This CDR3 spans 15 amino acids. J lost 5 bases, V lost 8 bases, and 12 bases had no gene match. CDR3 sequence (DNA): TGTGCCATCGGGGGGGAAGCGGGAGACGTAGATACGCAGTATTTT. Translated: CAIGGEAGDVDTQYF.

The chain recombines TRBV14 with TRBJ1-5; 8 positions agree with TRBD1. J lost 4 bases, V lost 4 bases, and 3 bases had no gene match. CDR3 length equals 14 residues. The germline gives CDR1 SGHDN, CDR2 FVKESK. CDR3 bases: TGTGCCAGCAGCCCGCAGGGGGCTAATCAGCCCCAGCATTTT. Residues: CASSPQGANQPQHF.

This clone came up a few times. The genes are TRBV7-9 and TRBJ2-7; possible D gene TRBD2, 6 bases. Trimming shortened V by 11 bases and J by 2 bases, and 16 bases separated the two germline ends. The CDR3 extends over 13 amino acids. The V gene's germline CDR1 is SEHNR and CDR2 FQNEAQ (reference sequence). CDR3 residues: CAGGPEGTYEQYF. The CDR3 DNA follows: TGTGCCGGAGGGCCTGAGGGAACCTACGAGCAGTACTTC. Together with reference TRBV7-9 and TRBJ2-7, the CDR3 gives the full variable domain: DTGVSQNPRHKITKRGQNVTFRCDPISEHNRLYWYRQTLGQGPEFLTYFQNEAQLEKSRLLSDRFSAERPKGSFSTLEIQRTEQGDSAMYLCAGGPEGTYEQYFGPGTRLTVT.

V and J are TRBV14 and TRBJ2-7, with 10 bases lining up with TRBD1. CDR3 size: 15 residues. After removal of 4 bases from V and 4 bases from J, the junction contained 7 bases not matched to a gene. CDR1 is SGHDN and CDR2 is FVKESK in the germline V gene. The CDR3 DNA is TGTGCCAGCAGCCGGACAGGGGGAATTTGGTACGAGCAGTACTTC. It translates to CASSRTGGIWYEQYF.

This chain joins TRBV10-3 and TRBJ1-2; 7 bases align to TRBD1. Per germline, CDR1 ENHRY and CDR2 SYGVKD. The trim removed 10 bases at V and 4 bases at J, leaving 9 bases unmatched. The CDR3 is 13 residues long. As DNA, the CDR3 is TGTGCCACGGAAGGGGGCGAGAGCTATGGCTACACCTTC. Encoded protein: CATEGGESYGYTF.

The sample holds a few counts of this clone. The V and J genes are TRBV30 and TRBJ2-4; 7 nucleotides match TRBD2. The CDR3 spans 11 residues. J was trimmed by 7 bases and V by 4 bases; bases with no gene match: 1. Germline CDR1 GTSNPN, CDR2 SVGIG (reference sequence). This CDR3 reads CAWTGGNIQYF. The DNA for the CDR3 is TGTGCCTGGACCGGGGGGAACATTCAGTACTTC.

This rearrangement joins TRBV9 to TRBJ2-1, with D possibly TRBD2 on 6 matching bases. V dropped 4 bases and J dropped 2 bases, with 13 bases sitting between them. From germline, CDR1 is SGDLS and CDR2 YYNGEE. This CDR3 comprises 15 residues. The CDR3 is CASSFLAEPYNEQFF. The CDR3 nucleotides are TGTGCCAGCAGCTTCTTAGCGGAACCCTACAATGAGCAGTTCTTC.

The chain couples TRBV7-3 to TRBJ1-1; D is uncertain. V lost 5 bases and J 0 bases, leaving 10 bases between the germline ends. This CDR3 is built from 14 residues. The germline V gene has CDR1 SGHTA and CDR2 FQGTGA. CDR3 sequence: CASSVSRVNTEAFF. CDR3 DNA sequence: TGTGCCAGCAGCGTCTCACGGGTGAACACTGAAGCTTTCTTT.

This chain uses TRBV6-5 with TRBJ2-3, with a tentative D call TRBD2 (5 bases). CDR3 length: 12 amino acids. Between the trimmed V and J ends, which lost 6 bases and 9 bases, there was a span of 13 bases. CDR1 and CDR2 (germline): MNHEY, SVGAGI. This CDR3 is CASRPTTGTQYF. As DNA, the CDR3 is TGTGCCAGCAGACCGACTACCGGCACGCAGTATTTT.

The V gene is TRBV19, the J gene TRBJ1-4; D ambiguous. CDR1 is LNHDA and CDR2 is SQIVND in the germline V gene (reference sequence). Deletions cut 3 bases from V and 5 bases from J, with 10 bases between. CDR3 size: 14 residues. CDR3 bases: TGTGCCAGTAGTATCTGGGCAGGCAATGAAAAACTGTTTTTT. This translates into CASSIWAGNEKLFF.